This TCR beta chain was captured in a study of CD8 T cells in ankylosing spondylitis. This CDR3 is 15 amino acids long. The germline V gene encodes CDR1 MGHRA and CDR2 YSYEKL. Trimming took 3 bases from V and 5 from J; bases not matched to a gene: 10. To note about this clonotype: Antigen unknown.

Notes on the study in general: Researchers report that disease-linked clones proved CD8+ and relatively rare in peripheral blood.

By quantitative 5'-RACE with molecular barcodes, the TCR beta libraries were made. TCRdb reprocessed the 5' RACE reads via MiXCR and lists one record per CDR3 protein. The repertoire holds under 450,000 distinct CDR3 sequences, 20% seen once, with around 12% in the top ten. This rearrangement joins TRBV4-1 to TRBJ2-7, with 7 bases that match TRBD1. This clonotype was obtained from a male donor with ankylosing spondylitis or in good health (not recorded which). Sequencing was done on a sample of blood, either unsorted or a sorted T cell fraction (not recorded which). CDR3 loop: CASSQTQTGPNEQYF. In DNA, the CDR3 is TGCGCCAGCAGCCAGACCCAGACAGGGCCCAACGAGCAGTACTTC.